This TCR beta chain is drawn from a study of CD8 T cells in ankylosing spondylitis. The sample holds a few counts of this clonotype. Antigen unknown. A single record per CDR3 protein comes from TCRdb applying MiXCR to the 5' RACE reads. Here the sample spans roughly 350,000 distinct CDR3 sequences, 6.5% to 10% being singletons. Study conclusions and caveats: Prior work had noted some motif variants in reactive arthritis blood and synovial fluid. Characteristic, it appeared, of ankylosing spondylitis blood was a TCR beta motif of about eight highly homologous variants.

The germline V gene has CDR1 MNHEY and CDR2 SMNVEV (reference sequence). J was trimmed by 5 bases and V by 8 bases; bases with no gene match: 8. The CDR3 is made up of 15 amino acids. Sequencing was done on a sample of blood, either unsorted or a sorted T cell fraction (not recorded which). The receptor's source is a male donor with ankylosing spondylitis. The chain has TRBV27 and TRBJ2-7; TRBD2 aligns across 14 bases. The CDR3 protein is CASWTSGRQGHEQYF. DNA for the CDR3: TGTGCCAGCTGGACTAGCGGGAGGCAGGGGCACGAGCAGTACTTC.